This record covers a single T cell receptor (beta chain). The antigen is unknown. As TCR cDNA was made by 5'RACE template switching, a universal primer site and UMIs were added. TCRdb reanalysed the 5' RACE reads using MiXCR and keeps one entry per CDR3 protein. Among under 200,000 distinct CDR3 sequences listed, 6.5% to 8.5% were seen once. The data belong to a study of T cells after yellow fever vaccination. Overall study results and limits: Most primary-vaccination clones recurred post-booster (around 97% CD4, roughly 87% CD8). When the response was secondary, it was weaker but reached its peak faster, day 5 versus 15.

Sequencing was performed on CD4+ T cells sorted from PBMCs, taken 5 days after the first yellow fever vaccination. The sequence was obtained from a man aged 18 to 35 who received the YFV17D yellow fever vaccine.

CDR3 nucleotides: TGTGCCAGCAGTTACTCAAACGGGGCTGACTCTGGAAACACCATATATTTT. This translates into CASSYSNGADSGNTIYF. V usage is TRBV6-6 and J usage is TRBJ1-3; possibly TRBD1 for D (5 bases). Trimming pared 0 bases from V and 0 bases from J, leaving 12 bases between. This CDR3 comprises 17 residues. Germline CDR1 reads MNHNY; CDR2 reads SVGAGI (reference sequence).